One and the same sample provided the 27 T cell receptor beta chains below, sequenced in a study of blood T cell repertoires in COVID-19. Repertoires were generated with immunoSEQ multiplex PCR, while TCRdb's copy carries only in-frame clones and drops some. This table holds 95,000 to 100,000 clones, less than 90% found once. Sequenced sample: peripheral blood. All receptors derive from an elderly man with acute or convalescent COVID-19.

With respect to this clone: One junction end disagrees with the germline gene, perhaps due to a read error. The rearrangement links TRBV7-7 to TRBJ2-3; 7 bases agree with TRBD2. CDR1 is SSHAT and CDR2 is FNYEAQ in the germline V gene (reference sequence). This CDR3 is built from 15 residues. As DNA, the CDR3 is TGTGCTAGCAGCTTAGCTCTAGCGGGCACAGATACGCAGTATTTT. Its protein product is CASSLALAGTDTQYF. Using reference TRBV7-7 and TRBJ2-3 for the parts outside the CDR3, the full variable domain is GAGVSQSPRYKVTKRGQDVTLRCDPISSHATLYWYQQALGQGPEFLTYFNYEAQPDKSGLPSDRFSAERPEGSISTLTIQRTEQRDSAMYRCASSLALAGTDTQYFGPGTRLTVL.

The chain couples TRBV9 to TRBJ2-5, with 11 bases lining up with TRBD2. Germline-derived CDR1 and CDR2 are SGDLS and YYNGEE. CDR3 length: 16 amino acids. V lost 4 bases, J lost 2 bases, and 7 bases stayed unmatched. This chain's CDR3 is CASSPAVAGGQETQYF. The CDR3, as DNA: TGTGCCAGCAGCCCAGCGGTAGCGGGAGGGCAAGAGACCCAGTACTTC. Together with reference TRBV9 and TRBJ2-5, the CDR3 gives the full variable domain: DSGVTQTPKHLITATGQRVTLRCSPRSGDLSVYWYQQSLDQGLQFLIQYYNGEERAKGNILERFSAQQFPDLHSELNLSSLELGDSALYFCASSPAVAGGQETQYFGPGTRLLVL.

This sequence joins TRBV2 and TRBJ2-1; D may be TRBD2 (5 bases). CDR3 length: 14 amino acids. The germline V gene has CDR1 SNHLY and CDR2 FYNNEI. V lost 7 bases and J lost 2, with 12 bases in between. CDR3 in amino acids: CASKAAVTYNEQFF. Written as DNA, the CDR3 is TGTGCCAGCAAGGCAGCGGTTACCTACAATGAGCAGTTCTTC.

This chain uses TRBV25-1 with TRBJ1-1; the D gene is possibly TRBD1 (5 bases). The V and J ends lost 7 bases and 2 bases respectively, with 23 bases between them. The V gene's germline CDR1 is MGHDK and CDR2 SYGVNS. CDR3 length: 17 residues. CDR3 in amino acids: CASTSEEFPDINTEAFF. The CDR3 DNA sequence: TGTGCCAGCACCTCGGAAGAGTTCCCGGACATAAACACTGAAGCTTTCTTT.

The J gene is TRBJ1-2, the V gene TRBV29-1, with 7 bases identical to TRBD1. Unmatched junction bases numbered 2, after V lost 4 bases and J lost 0 bases. Germline CDR1 and CDR2: SQVTM and ANQGSEA. The CDR3 extends over 13 amino acids. As DNA, the CDR3 is TGCAGCGTTGCTGGGACAGCTAACTATGGCTACACCTTC. It encodes CSVAGTANYGYTF.

The chain carries TRBV11-1 and TRBJ1-1; 12 bases line up with TRBD1. There are 15 residues in the CDR3. The V and J ends lost 4 bases and 5 bases, in that order; junction bases with no gene match: 5. Germline V CDR1 and CDR2: SGHAT, FQDESV (reference sequence). The CDR3: CASSSGTGGTTEAFF. CDR3 DNA: TGTGCCAGCAGCTCCGGGACAGGGGGCACGACTGAAGCTTTCTTT.

As to this clone: This specimen includes other DNA sequences encoding the same CDR3. J is TRBJ1-1 and V is TRBV12-3 or TRBV12-4; maybe TRBD1 (6 bases). The CDR3 runs to 13 residues. V lost 3 bases and J lost 1, with 6 bases in between. Written as DNA, the CDR3 is TGTGCCAGCAGTTTGACAGGGAACACTGAAGCTTTCTTT. Translation: CASSLTGNTEAFF.

CDR3 DNA sequence: TGTGCCATCAGTGAGTCGGGTGGGCTGGCAGGGCAGTACTTC. Its translation is CAISESGGLAGQYF. This chain joins TRBV10-3 and TRBJ2-7; D is ambiguous. The length of the CDR3 is 14 residues. The V end was cut by 0 bases, the J end by 9 bases, with 15 bases between. The germline V gene encodes CDR1 ENHRY and CDR2 SYGVKD.

The chain combines TRBV18 with TRBJ2-1; maybe TRBD1 (6 bases). CDR3 size: 12 residues. Germline CDR1 is KGHSH and CDR2 is LQKENI. Trimming took off 4 bases at V and 7 bases at J, with 8 bases between the two ends. In DNA, the CDR3 is TGTGCCAGCTCACTACAGGGTAATGAGCAGTTCTTC. This sequence encodes CASSLQGNEQFF.

The chain is built from TRBV6-1 and TRBJ1-6; D unclear. The CDR3 has 15 amino acids. Deletions cut 1 base from V and 7 bases from J, with 11 bases between. From germline, CDR1 is MNHNS and CDR2 SASEGT. CDR3 in amino acids: CASSEVSLENSPLHF. CDR3 nucleotides: TGTGCCAGCAGTGAAGTCTCCCTGGAGAATTCACCCCTCCACTTT.

The chain carries TRBV11-3 and TRBJ2-5, with 7 bases matching TRBD1. V shed 3 bases, J shed 2 bases, and the junction held 6 bases outside the gene matches. The CDR3 totals 15 residues. The V gene's germline CDR1 is SGHNT and CDR2 YENEEA. Written as DNA, the CDR3 is TGTGCCAGCAGCTTGGGACAGACGGTTCAAGAGACCCAGTACTTC. Translating it yields CASSLGQTVQETQYF.

The rearrangement joins TRBV19 to TRBJ2-7; 12 bases agree with TRBD1. Germline CDR1 and CDR2: LNHDA and SQIVND (reference sequence). The CDR3 extends over 16 amino acids. V lost 6 bases and J lost 5; bases outside the gene matches: 11. The CDR3 region is CASSTDRDRGRHEQYF. In DNA form, the CDR3 reads TGTGCCAGTAGCACAGACCGGGACAGGGGGCGTCACGAGCAGTACTTC.

Many counts were recorded for this clone. This chain links TRBV7-2 with TRBJ1-1; perhaps TRBD1 as D (6 bases). CDR1 is SGHTA and CDR2 is FQGNSA in the germline V gene. The CDR3 is made up of 15 amino acids. The ends were cut back, 3 bases at V and 1 base at J, with 12 bases in the middle. DNA of the CDR3: TGTGCCAGCAGCTTTGGGGGACATGGGAACACTGAAGCTTTCTTT. This gives the protein CASSFGGHGNTEAFF.

The rearrangement links TRBV6-2 or TRBV6-3 to TRBJ2-2; 11 bases fit TRBD2. This CDR3 has 19 residues. The V segment lost 6 bases and the J segment 2 bases; nucleotides outside the gene matches: 14. Per the germline V gene, CDR1 is MNHEY and CDR2 is SVGEGT. This chain's CDR3 is CASSSVGLAGPSNTGELFF. In DNA form, the CDR3 reads TGTGCCAGCAGCTCCGTCGGACTAGCGGGTCCATCAAACACCGGGGAGCTGTTTTTT.

The chain carries TRBV29-1 and TRBJ2-5, with D maybe TRBD1 (6 bases). The V and J ends lost 6 bases and 2 bases respectively, with 16 bases between them. The CDR3 spans 14 residues. Germline CDR1 SQVTM, CDR2 ANQGSEA. The CDR3 protein is CSVRTETGQETQYF. In nucleotides, the CDR3 is TGCAGCGTCCGAACAGAGACAGGACAAGAGACCCAGTACTTC.

The rearrangement joins TRBV30 to TRBJ1-6, with D possibly being TRBD1 (5 bases). Trimming removed 0 bases at V and 10 bases at J, with 13 bases between. The CDR3 runs to 14 residues. CDR1 is GTSNPN and CDR2 is SVGIG in the germline V gene (reference sequence). This chain's CDR3 is CAWSVPPQGSPLHF. CDR3 nucleotide sequence: TGTGCCTGGAGTGTCCCACCCCAGGGATCACCCCTCCACTTT.

A few counts support this clone. This chain connects TRBV27 to TRBJ2-7; no clear D gene. This CDR3 region has 16 residues. From germline, CDR1 is MNHEY and CDR2 SMNVEV (reference sequence). V was clipped by 3 bases and J by 4 bases, with 19 bases between them. CDR3 DNA: TGTGCCAGCAGTTTTTATCCCCCGGGTCAGATATACGAGCAGTACTTC. It codes for CASSFYPPGQIYEQYF.

J is TRBJ2-1 and V is TRBV11-3, with TRBD2 matching over 9 bases. CDR3 length: 14 amino acids. Germline CDR1 reads SGHNT; CDR2 reads YENEEA. V shed 3 bases and J 8 bases; nucleotides not matched to a gene: 5. CDR3 amino acids: CASSFSGSRDEQFF. CDR3 in DNA: TGTGCCAGCAGCTTTAGCGGGAGTAGGGATGAGCAGTTCTTC.

This sequence joins TRBV12-3 or TRBV12-4 and TRBJ1-1, with unresolved D. The CDR3 totals 13 residues. V dropped 3 bases and J dropped 0 bases, with 5 bases sitting between them. The CDR3 loop is CASSFKLNTEAFF. The CDR3, as DNA: TGTGCCAGCAGTTTCAAGCTGAACACTGAAGCTTTCTTT.

This chain joins TRBV7-8 and TRBJ2-2; D is uncertain. The CDR3 has 16 residues. Trimming stripped 0 bases from V and 0 bases from J, with 8 bases between. Germline assignment: CDR1 SGHVS and CDR2 FQNEAQ. CDR3 loop: CASSLALSSNTGELFF. The CDR3 bases are TGTGCCAGCAGCTTAGCGCTATCATCGAACACCGGGGAGCTGTTTTTT.

CDR3 sequence reads: CASSPGGPQGDIQYF. CDR3 DNA sequence: TGTGCCAGCAGCCCCGGGGGTCCCCAGGGTGACATTCAGTACTTC. This sequence joins TRBV11-1 and TRBJ2-4; D perhaps matches TRBD2 (6 bases). The germline gives CDR1 SGHAT, CDR2 FQDESV (reference sequence). CDR3 length: 15 amino acids. V shed 5 bases and J shed 8 bases, with 19 bases lying between them.

The V gene is TRBV9, the J gene TRBJ2-5, with D maybe TRBD2 (6 bases). CDR1 is SGDLS, CDR2 YYNGEE, per germline. V shed 0 bases and J shed 5 bases, with 8 bases lying between them. The CDR3 is made up of 13 amino acids. CDR3 region: CASSVVEGETQYF. CDR3 coding DNA: TGTGCCAGCAGCGTAGTGGAGGGGGAGACCCAGTACTTC.

The chain is built from TRBV9 and TRBJ2-1; the match to TRBD1 covers 7 bases. The CDR3 has 16 residues. J gave up 0 bases and V 3 bases, and 6 bases lay outside the gene matches. Germline V gene sequence: CDR1 SGDLS, CDR2 YYNGEE. The CDR3 spells CASSDSTGSSYNEQFF. CDR3 nucleotide sequence: TGTGCCAGCAGCGACTCGACAGGGAGCTCCTACAATGAGCAGTTCTTC.

This chain joins TRBV7-3 and TRBJ1-1; D unclear. Germline assignment: CDR1 SGHTA and CDR2 FQGTGA. The V gene lost 5 bases and the J gene lost 3 bases, with 13 bases spanning the gap. The CDR3 length is 14 residues. This chain's CDR3 is CASSVGRGDTEAFF. The CDR3 coding sequence is TGTGCCAGCAGCGTTGGGAGAGGAGACACTGAAGCTTTCTTT.

The chain uses TRBV27 and TRBJ2-1, with 11 bases that match TRBD2. Germline trimming cut 2 bases from V and 9 bases from J; bases unmatched to any gene: 6. The CDR3 has 15 amino acids. Looked up from germline, CDR1 is MNHEY and CDR2 is SMNVEV (reference sequence). For the CDR3, the DNA is TGTGCCAGCAGTTTAAGCCTAGCGGGAGGAGGTGAGCAGTTCTTC. This sequence encodes CASSLSLAGGGEQFF.

This clone was detected only once. The V gene is TRBV6-1, the J gene TRBJ2-1, with D tentatively TRBD2 (6 bases). This CDR3 is built from 16 residues. Germline loops: CDR1 MNHNS, CDR2 SASEGT. Trimming stripped 2 bases from V and 3 bases from J, with 14 bases between. In DNA, the CDR3 is TGTGCCAGCAGTGAACCGGGGCGACTAGTCTACAATGAGCAGTTCTTC. Translated, it gives CASSEPGRLVYNEQFF.

The chain recombines TRBV6-5 with TRBJ1-6, with unresolved D. Germline CDR1 is MNHEY and CDR2 is SVGAGI. This CDR3 has 13 amino acids. Trimming removed 8 bases at V and 11 bases at J, with 16 bases between. Here the CDR3 DNA reads TGTGCCAGCGGCCCATTACTTCAGGCACCCCTCCACTTT. Translation: CASGPLLQAPLHF.